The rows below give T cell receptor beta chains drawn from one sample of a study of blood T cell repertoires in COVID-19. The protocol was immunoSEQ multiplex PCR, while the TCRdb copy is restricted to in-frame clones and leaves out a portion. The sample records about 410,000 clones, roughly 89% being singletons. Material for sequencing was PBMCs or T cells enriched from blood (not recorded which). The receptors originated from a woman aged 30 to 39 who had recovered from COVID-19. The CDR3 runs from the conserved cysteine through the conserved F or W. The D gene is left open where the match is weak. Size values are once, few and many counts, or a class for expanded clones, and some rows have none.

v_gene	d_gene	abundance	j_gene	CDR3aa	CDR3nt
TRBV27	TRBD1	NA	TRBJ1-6	CATTDRARYNSPLHF	TGTGCCACAACGGACAGGGCGAGGTATAATTCACCCCTCCACTTT
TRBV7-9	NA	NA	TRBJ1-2	CASSFGLVSESYGYTF	TGTGCCAGCAGCTTCGGTCTTGTGAGCGAAAGCTATGGCTACACCTTC
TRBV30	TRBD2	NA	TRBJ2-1	CAWSDVAGGSEQFF	TGTGCCTGGAGCGACGTAGCGGGAGGATCTGAGCAGTTCTTC
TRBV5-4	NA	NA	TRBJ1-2	CASSLSGTNYGYTF	TGTGCCAGCAGCTTGTCAGGAACTAACTATGGCTACACCTTC
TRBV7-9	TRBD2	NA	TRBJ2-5	CASSPGSGRIRETQYF	TGTGCCAGCAGCCCGGGGAGCGGGAGGATAAGAGAGACCCAGTACTTC
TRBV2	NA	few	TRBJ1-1	CASSEATGPWTEAFF	TGTGCCAGCAGTGAAGCTACAGGTCCCTGGACTGAAGCTTTCTTT
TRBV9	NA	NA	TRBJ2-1	CASSVDGSYNEQFF	TGTGCCAGCAGCGTAGATGGTTCTTACAACGAGCAGTTCTTC
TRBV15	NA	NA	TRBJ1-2	CATSRGGTGSHGYTF	TGTGCCACCAGCAGGGGTGGAACAGGGAGCCATGGCTACACCTTC
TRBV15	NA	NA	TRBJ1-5	CATSRTPGQGPFSNQPQHF	TGTGCCACCAGCAGGACTCCAGGGCAGGGGCCCTTTAGCAATCAGCCCCAGCATTTT
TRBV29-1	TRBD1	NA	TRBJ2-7	CSVLHTGTGAYEQYF	TGCAGCGTGCTACACACCGGGACAGGTGCCTACGAGCAGTACTTC
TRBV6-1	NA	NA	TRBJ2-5	CASTRVVGETQYF	TGTGCCAGCACCCGGGTCGTTGGGGAGACCCAGTACTTC
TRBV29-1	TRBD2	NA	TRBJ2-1	CSAGLAALDEQFF	TGCAGCGCCGGACTAGCTGCTTTGGATGAGCAGTTCTTC
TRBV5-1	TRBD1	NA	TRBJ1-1	CASSIWDRGNTEAFF	TGCGCCAGCAGCATTTGGGACAGGGGGAACACTGAAGCTTTCTTT
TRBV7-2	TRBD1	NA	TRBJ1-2	CASSPGQGAYWGYTF	TGTGCCAGCAGCCCGGGACAGGGGGCATATTGGGGCTACACCTTC
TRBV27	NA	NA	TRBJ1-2	CASSYKGRNYGYTF	TGTGCCAGCAGTTATAAGGGGCGTAACTATGGCTACACCTTC
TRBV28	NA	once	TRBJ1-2	CASLYRKVNYGYTF	TGTGCCAGCCTATACAGAAAGGTGAACTATGGCTACACCTTC
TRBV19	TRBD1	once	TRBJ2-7	CASSITGTGSYEQYF	TGTGCCAGTAGTATCACCGGGACAGGATCCTACGAGCAGTACTTC
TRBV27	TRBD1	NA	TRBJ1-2	CASSLPGTGGASNNYGYTF	TGTGCCAGCAGTTTACCCGGGACAGGGGGCGCTTCTAATAACTATGGCTACACCTTC
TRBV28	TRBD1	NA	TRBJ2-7	CASRLTGRSYEQYF	TGTGCCAGCAGGCTGACAGGGCGCTCCTACGAGCAGTACTTC
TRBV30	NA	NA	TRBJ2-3	CAWSVTRTDTQYF	TGTGCCTGGAGTGTAACTCGCACAGATACGCAGTATTTT
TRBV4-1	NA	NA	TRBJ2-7	CASSQTGTASYEQYF	TGCGCCAGCAGCCAAACAGGGACGGCATCCTACGAGCAGTACTTC
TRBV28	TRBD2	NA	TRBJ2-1	CASSSTSRIFHEQFF	TGTGCCAGCAGTTCGACTAGCCGCATCTTCCATGAGCAGTTCTTC
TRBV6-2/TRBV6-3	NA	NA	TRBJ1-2	CASSYPSSYGYTF	TGTGCCAGCAGTTACCCCAGTTCGTATGGCTACACCTTC